One and the same sample provided the 32 T cell receptor beta chains below, sequenced in a study of blood T cell repertoires in COVID-19. The table came from immunoSEQ multiplex PCR; TCRdb's copy has only in-frame clones and leaves some out. The data contain about 530,000 clones, less than 90% of them seen just once; the ten biggest clones take up roughly 8%. The sequenced material came from peripheral blood. Receptor source: a woman aged 50 to 65 with COVID-19, enrolled during active disease.

The chain couples TRBV7-6 to TRBJ2-5, with D possibly matching TRBD1 (6 bases). Germline CDR1 is SGHVS and CDR2 is FNYEAQ. V was clipped by 2 bases and J by 1 base, with 11 bases between them. The CDR3 runs 15 residues. The CDR3 DNA reads TGTGCCAGCAGCTTAACCTTACAGGGCCAAGAGACCCAGTACTTC. Residues: CASSLTLQGQETQYF.

The chain couples TRBV7-9 to TRBJ1-2; tentative D call: TRBD1 (6 bases). This CDR3 comprises 13 residues. From germline, CDR1 is SEHNR and CDR2 FQNEAQ (reference sequence). V shed 5 bases and J shed 7 bases, with 14 bases lying between them. The CDR3 DNA follows: TGTGCCAGCAGCGAACAGGGCGGTAGTGGCTACACCTTC. The encoded protein is CASSEQGGSGYTF.

The chain carries TRBV30 and TRBJ1-2; tentative D call: TRBD1 (5 bases). This CDR3 is 12 amino acids long. In germline, CDR1 is GTSNPN, CDR2 SVGIG (reference sequence). The ends were cut back, 5 bases at V and 7 bases at J, with 14 bases in the middle. The chain's CDR3 is CAWERTTTGYTF. The CDR3 nucleotides are TGTGCCTGGGAAAGGACAACTACTGGCTACACCTTC.

The V call is TRBV12-3 or TRBV12-4, the J call TRBJ1-4, with TRBD1 as a possible D gene (6 bases). This CDR3 is 12 amino acids long. Trimming cost V 7 bases and J 10 bases, with 13 bases left between them. DNA of the CDR3: TGTGCCAGCATGTACAGGGAGGGAAAACTGTTTTTT. This translates into CASMYREGKLFF.

This chain connects TRBV10-3 to TRBJ2-7; TRBD2 matches at 8 bases. This CDR3 has 14 residues. Germline trimming cut 4 bases from V and 4 bases from J; bases unmatched to any gene: 6. Germline V CDR1 and CDR2: ENHRY, SYGVKD. This chain's CDR3 is CAISGAGARYEQYF. The CDR3 DNA sequence: TGTGCCATCAGTGGAGCGGGGGCTAGGTACGAGCAGTACTTC.

This clone has just a few counts. CDR3 bases: TGTGCCAGCAGTTACGATCCAGGATATGGCTACACCTTC. As protein: CASSYDPGYGYTF. The V gene is TRBV6-5, the J gene TRBJ1-2, with unresolved D. The CDR3 is 13 amino acids. Looked up from germline, CDR1 is MNHEY and CDR2 is SVGAGI. The V end was cut by 2 bases, the J end by 5 bases, with 9 bases between.

This chain uses TRBV9 with TRBJ2-5; no clear D. The germline V and J ends were trimmed by 4 bases and 4 bases, with 11 bases remaining between them. The CDR3 runs to 13 residues. CDR1 SGDLS and CDR2 YYNGEE come from the germline V gene. DNA of the CDR3: TGTGCCAGCAGCCCCCAGTTGGCAGAGACCCAGTACTTC. It encodes CASSPQLAETQYF.

The gene calls are TRBV7-9 and TRBJ1-2; D unclear. The length of the CDR3 is 13 residues. Germline CDR1 is SEHNR and CDR2 is FQNEAQ (reference sequence). V was trimmed by 5 bases and J by 7 bases, leaving 14 bases between them. For the CDR3, the DNA is TGTGCCAGCAGCGCGACCCGGGAAGCTGGCTACACCTTC. Its protein is CASSATREAGYTF. Drawing the rest from reference TRBV7-9 and TRBJ1-2, the complete variable domain is DTGVSQNPRHKITKRGQNVTFRCDPISEHNRLYWYRQTLGQGPEFLTYFQNEAQLEKSRLLSDRFSAERPKGSFSTLEIQRTEQGDSAMYLCASSATREAGYTFGSGTRLTVV.

This chain uses TRBV5-1 with TRBJ2-1; D might be TRBD2 (6 bases). V shed 7 bases and J shed 7 bases, with 15 bases lying between them. This CDR3 is 13 amino acids long. Germline V gene data show CDR1 as SGHRS and CDR2 as YFSETQ. This CDR3 is CASGFTGGNEQFF. For the CDR3, the DNA is TGCGCCAGCGGGTTTACTGGAGGGAATGAGCAGTTCTTC.

The chain combines TRBV5-5 with TRBJ1-3; no definite D call. The CDR3 length is 12 residues. V lost 4 bases and J lost 3, with 5 bases in between. Germline CDR1 reads SGHKS; CDR2 reads YYEKEE (reference sequence). The CDR3 DNA is TGTGCCAGCAGCGTGAGTGGAAACACCATATATTTT. As protein: CASSVSGNTIYF.

The chain joins TRBV5-1 to TRBJ1-1, with D possibly TRBD1 on 5 matching bases. The V gene's germline CDR1 is SGHRS and CDR2 YFSETQ. The CDR3 is made up of 16 amino acids. The V end lost 0 bases, the J end lost 3 bases, and 15 bases lay between the germline ends. The CDR3 loop is CASSLVGQGRDTEAFF. CDR3 coding DNA: TGCGCCAGCAGCTTGGTTGGGCAGGGCCGAGACACTGAAGCTTTCTTT.

The chain is built from TRBV6-5 and TRBJ1-2, with a weak D call TRBD1 (5 bases). The CDR3 loop spans 15 amino acids. CDR1 is MNHEY, CDR2 SVGAGI, per germline. The V and J ends lost 7 bases and 1 base respectively, with 16 bases between them. The CDR3 DNA reads TGTGCCAGCACCGGCACAGGTTTAAGTAACTATGGCTACACCTTC. It specifies CASTGTGLSNYGYTF.

The chain recombines TRBV5-1 with TRBJ2-2; possible D gene TRBD2, 6 bases. The CDR3 runs to 15 residues. Germline V lookup: CDR1 SGHRS, CDR2 YFSETQ. V gave up 4 bases and J gave up 6 bases, with 16 bases separating them. The CDR3 DNA reads TGCGCCAGCAGCCCCGCGGGACTCCCGGCCGGGGAGCTGTTTTTT. Its protein is CASSPAGLPAGELFF. The full variable domain, rest sourced from reference TRBV5-1 and TRBJ2-2, is KAGVTQTPRYLIKTRGQQVTLSCSPISGHRSVSWYQQTPGQGLQFLFEYFSETQRNKGNFPGRFSGRQFSNSRSEMNVSTLELGDSALYLCASSPAGLPAGELFFGEGSRLTVL.

The chain links TRBV7-2 to TRBJ1-2; 8 nucleotides align to TRBD1. The CDR3 covers 17 residues. Germline CDR1 and CDR2: SGHTA and FQGNSA. After removal of 0 bases from V and 8 bases from J, the junction contained 14 bases not matched to a gene. For the CDR3, the DNA is TGTGCCAGCAGCTTAGCCCCTAACCTCGGACAGGGTGGAGGCTACACCTTC. This sequence encodes CASSLAPNLGQGGGYTF.

J is TRBJ1-2 and V is TRBV29-1; D is perhaps TRBD1 (6 bases). The ends were cut back, 0 bases at V and 8 bases at J, with 16 bases in the middle. Germline assignment: CDR1 SQVTM and CDR2 ANQGSEA. The CDR3 covers 14 residues. The CDR3 loop is CSVEDPKQGEGYTF. The CDR3 DNA reads as TGCAGCGTTGAAGATCCCAAACAGGGTGAAGGCTACACCTTC. Drawing the rest from reference TRBV29-1 and TRBJ1-2, the complete variable domain is SAVISQKPSRDICQRGTSLTIQCQVDSQVTMMFWYRQQPGQSLTLIATANQGSEATYESGFVIDKFPISRPNLTFSTLTVSNMSPEDSSIYLCSVEDPKQGEGYTFGSGTRLTVV.

The chain employs TRBV13 and TRBJ1-4; possible D gene TRBD1, 5 bases. V gave up 6 bases and J gave up 2 bases, with 13 bases separating them. There are 15 residues in the CDR3. The germline gives CDR1 PRHDT, CDR2 FYEKMQ (reference sequence). CDR3 amino acids: CASSPRGGTNEKLFF. The CDR3 DNA sequence: TGTGCCAGCAGTCCACGGGGGGGGACTAATGAAAAACTGTTTTTT. Filled out from reference TRBV13 and TRBJ1-4, the complete variable domain reads AAGVIQSPRHLIKEKRETATLKCYPIPRHDTVYWYQQGPGQDPQFLISFYEKMQSDKGSIPDRFSAQQFSDYHSELNMSSLELGDSALYFCASSPRGGTNEKLFFGSGTQLSVL.

This clone has only one observation. This chain links TRBV28 with TRBJ2-2, with 9 bases identical to TRBD1. The CDR3 consists of 14 residues. Germline CDR1 MDHEN, CDR2 SYDVKM. Unmatched junction bases numbered 4, after V lost 5 bases and J lost 6 bases. The CDR3 reads CASSKTGGAGELFF. The DNA of the CDR3 is TGTGCCAGCAGTAAGACAGGGGGGGCCGGGGAGCTGTTTTTT.

The chain employs TRBV5-4 and TRBJ1-2; the match to TRBD1 covers 7 bases. Trimming at V came to 6 bases and at J to 4 bases, leaving 6 bases not matched to a gene. CDR3 length equals 13 residues. Germline assignment: CDR1 SGHNT and CDR2 YYREEE (reference sequence). This CDR3 is CASTLTGTYGYTF. In nucleotides, the CDR3 is TGTGCCAGCACACTGACAGGGACCTATGGCTACACCTTC.

The chain is built from TRBV2 and TRBJ1-2; TRBD1 agrees at 7 bases. This CDR3 is built from 12 residues. Germline lookup yields CDR1 SNHLY and CDR2 FYNNEI. The V gene end was trimmed by 10 bases and the J gene end by 4 bases; junction bases not matched to a gene: 6. As DNA, the CDR3 is TGTGCCACCTCAGGGGGTGTCTATGGCTACACCTTC. Translated: CATSGGVYGYTF.

This chain connects TRBV5-1 to TRBJ1-6, with TRBD1 as a possible D gene (6 bases). CDR1 is SGHRS and CDR2 is YFSETQ in the germline V gene. The V end was cut by 9 bases, the J end by 9 bases, with 16 bases between. The CDR3 has 13 residues. CDR3 in DNA: TGCGCCACCCCAGGGGAGATAAGTTCACCCCTCCACTTT. It specifies CATPGEISSPLHF. The complete variable domain, with remaining parts taken from reference TRBV5-1 and TRBJ1-6, reads KAGVTQTPRYLIKTRGQQVTLSCSPISGHRSVSWYQQTPGQGLQFLFEYFSETQRNKGNFPGRFSGRQFSNSRSEMNVSTLELGDSALYLCATPGEISSPLHFGNGTRLTVT.

This clone was observed a single time. This chain uses TRBV12-3 or TRBV12-4 with TRBJ2-5; tentative D call: TRBD1 (5 bases). The CDR3 has 13 amino acids. V lost 3 bases and J lost 5, with 10 bases in between. The CDR3, as DNA: TGTGCCAGCAGTTTTCTCCCAGGGGAGACCCAGTACTTC. Protein product: CASSFLPGETQYF.

Concerning this clone: The junction and the germline gene differ at one end; a read error may be behind it. The chain joins TRBV19 to TRBJ1-1; 12 bases map to TRBD1. This CDR3 contains 14 residues. Germline V CDR1 and CDR2: LNHDA, SQIVND (reference sequence). CDR3 sequence: CASTMRGTGGAEKF. For the CDR3, the DNA is TGTGCCAGTACCATGAGAGGGACAGGGGGCGCAGAAAAGTTC.

The chain joins TRBV6-4 to TRBJ2-2; D is uncertain. Germline loops: CDR1 MRHNA, CDR2 SNTAGT. Trimming took 2 bases from V and 1 from J, leaving 2 bases between them. This CDR3 contains 13 residues. Here the CDR3 reads CASSDRNTGELFF. CDR3 bases: TGTGCCAGCAGTGACCGGAACACCGGGGAGCTGTTTTTT.

This rearrangement joins TRBV4-1 to TRBJ1-1, with D possibly TRBD1 on 5 matching bases. V dropped 7 bases and J dropped 1 base, with 10 bases sitting between them. CDR1 and CDR2 from the germline V gene are MGHRA and YSYEKL. This CDR3 is built from 13 residues. CDR3 nucleotides: TGCGCCAGCACCAGGGCGGCGAACACTGAAGCTTTCTTT. Its translation is CASTRAANTEAFF.

The rearrangement joins TRBV15 to TRBJ1-5, with TRBD1 as a possible D gene (6 bases). Trimming removed 0 bases from V and 7 bases from J, with 13 bases in between. This CDR3 is 15 amino acids long. Germline lookup yields CDR1 LNHNV and CDR2 YYDKDF (reference sequence). The CDR3 DNA reads TGTGCCACCAGCAGAGAGCGGGGGGCCGGCCAGCCCCAGCATTTT. Protein: CATSRERGAGQPQHF.

This chain joins TRBV5-6 and TRBJ1-3; TRBD1 is a possible D gene (6 bases). This CDR3 comprises 15 residues. The V gene's germline CDR1 is SGHDT and CDR2 YYEEEE. The germline V and J ends were trimmed by 3 bases and 8 bases, with 18 bases remaining between them. CDR3 sequence: CASSWGGRVRDTIYF. The CDR3 coding sequence is TGTGCCAGCAGCTGGGGGGGGCGAGTCCGCGACACCATATATTTT.

The chain has TRBV6-2 or TRBV6-3 and TRBJ2-7, with a tentative D call TRBD1 (6 bases). The germline V and J ends were trimmed by 6 bases and 2 bases, with 14 bases remaining between them. CDR1 and CDR2 (germline): MNHEY, SVGEGT. The CDR3 sequence is 14 residues long. CDR3: CASSPPGHAYEQYF. CDR3 in DNA: TGTGCCAGCAGCCCTCCGGGACATGCCTACGAGCAGTACTTC.

This clone was observed once. V and J are TRBV5-4 and TRBJ2-7; 8 bases match TRBD1. The CDR3 runs to 14 residues. Germline V CDR1 and CDR2: SGHNT, YYREEE (reference sequence). V lost 2 bases, J lost 7 bases, and 8 bases stayed unmatched. CDR3 region: CASSLGQGGWEQYF. As DNA, the CDR3 is TGTGCCAGCAGCTTAGGACAGGGTGGGTGGGAGCAGTACTTC.

Only a few counts were recorded for this clone. The J gene is TRBJ1-1, the V gene TRBV7-3; a weak D match, TRBD1 (5 bases). V gave up 2 bases and J gave up 6 bases, with 28 bases separating them. The CDR3 covers 19 residues. The germline V gene encodes CDR1 SGHTA and CDR2 FQGTGA. CDR3 DNA sequence: TGTGCCAGCAGCTTAGGTAATCAGGGACGGAGGGACGGAGACGCTGAAGCTTTCTTT. Translated: CASSLGNQGRRDGDAEAFF.

V usage is TRBV7-8 and J usage is TRBJ1-2; D is ambiguous. V lost 5 bases and J 8 bases, leaving 12 bases between the germline ends. Germline V gene sequence: CDR1 SGHVS, CDR2 FQNEAQ. CDR3 length equals 12 residues. The CDR3 is CASSLTAGGYTF. The CDR3, as DNA: TGTGCCAGCAGCCTCACCGCGGGGGGCTACACCTTC.

The chain recombines TRBV2 with TRBJ1-1, with D perhaps matching TRBD1 (5 bases). Per germline, CDR1 SNHLY and CDR2 FYNNEI. Trimming removed 5 bases at V and 5 bases at J, with 12 bases between. The CDR3 has 13 amino acids. DNA for the CDR3: TGTGCCAGCAGTCTAGACAGAAGAACTGAAGCTTTCTTT. Its translation is CASSLDRRTEAFF.

The gene calls are TRBV29-1 and TRBJ2-1, with a possible D match to TRBD2 (5 bases). Looked up from germline, CDR1 is SQVTM and CDR2 is ANQGSEA. The V gene lost 1 base and the J gene lost 8 bases, with 15 bases spanning the gap. The CDR3 totals 14 residues. CDR3 bases: TGCAGCGTTGAAGGAAGAGGGAGCGAGGATGAGCAGTTCTTC. Its protein is CSVEGRGSEDEQFF.